Listed here is a single T cell receptor beta chain. As a fraction of the sample, this clonotype is medium-sized (0.01 to 0.1%). Its antigen target is currently unknown. One base away there is no much larger clone; base qualities are not given. These data originate in a study of spatial heterogeneity in lung cancer (dated by TCRdb to between 2018 and 2021). Describing the broader study: Beta-chain transcripts were consistently detected in greater numbers than alpha-chain transcripts, which likely reflected higher beta-chain transcript abundance. The study quantitatively compared TCR alpha and beta repertoires across multiple tumor regions, matched nontumor lung and blood in non-small cell lung cancer. In the raw uncorrected reads, each unique combination of TCR and UMI appeared on average more than ten times. Nonsynonymous mutation counts, determined by whole-exome sequencing of tumor tissue, were related to features of the TCR repertoire. Both alpha and beta chains were TCR-sequenced in samples taken at surgery, namely 220 tumor regions, 61 to 65 matched nontumor lung samples and roughly 56 PBMC samples. Results and caveats for the whole study, not just this receptor: Additional single-cell paired TCR alpha and beta sequencing was considered necessary to confirm, at a functional level, the hypothesis that regional TCRs recognize regional mutations.

From the cysteine up to the phenylalanine, the CDR3 has a length of 12 residues. Just the 36-base CDR3 DNA is kept, in frame starting at base 1. V and J are truncated by 2 bases and 5 bases respectively, leaving an intervening sequence of 5 bases. As encoded in the germline V gene, CDR1 is SGHAT while CDR2 is FQNNGV. Library preparation employed 5' RACE. These reads were obtained on a NextSeq 500. To allow correction of PCR and sequencing errors, the TCR library protocol tagged every TCR cDNA molecule with a unique molecular identifier. Regarding the original processing steps: Decombinator tools were used for TCR identification, UMI-based error correction and CDR3 extraction. Expanded TCRs were defined as those above a frequency of 2 per 1,000, corresponding to the top 1% of the tumor frequency distribution. Rényi diversity was computed with the R vegan package after subsampling each repertoire 100 times to 5,000 TCRs. CDR3 similarity networks were built from amino acid triplet string-kernel similarity, with CDR3s being connected when pairwise similarity was above 0.82. TCRdb itself trimmed the public reads at Q25 with fastp, ran MiXCR and retained productive beta chains. Rows are unified per CDR3 protein, each entry keeping the most common DNA and genes. TCRdb's processing, not the authors' own work, is the source of the V and J calls. The sample profile shows hundreds of distinct CDR3 sequences; roughly a tenth of them were found once. 30% to 45% of the sample belongs to the ten largest clones.

What this sample's time point label stands for: sample taken at primary tumor resection. The donors were more than 65 patients from the lung TRACERx cohort who had early-stage, untreated non-small cell lung cancer. TCR sequencing used whole RNA extracted from tumor and nontumor lung tissue, or from cryopreserved PBMC samples, without cell sorting. Only patients for whom sufficient RNA was available from at least two tumor regions were selected for TCR sequencing. Tumor and adjacent nontumor lung specimens were reviewed by a lung pathologist before selection. The sequence is built from TRBV11-2 and TRBJ2-3; no D gene call is confident. This receptor was identified in a male donor with early-stage non-small cell lung cancer. This specimen consisted of normal lung tissue next to the tumor, obtained at surgery. CDR3 region: CASSLFGDTQYF. The sequenced DNA: TGTGCCAGCAGCTTATTCGGAGATACGCAGTATTTT.